Listed below are T cell receptor beta chains from one sample, sequenced in a study of blood T cell repertoires in COVID-19. Sequencing was performed with immunoSEQ multiplex PCR; in TCRdb, only in-frame clones are kept and a portion is missing. Of approximately 200,000 clones in the sample, 65% to 85% were seen once. The source material was peripheral blood. The receptors come from a man in his fifties or sixties with active or convalescent COVID-19. The CDR3 runs from the conserved cysteine through the conserved F or W. The order of the fields is J gene, clone size, V gene, D gene, CDR3 DNA, CDR3 protein. D genes are given only for firm matches. Expanded clones get a size class; other rows say once, few or many, or leave the size out.

TRBJ1-6,NA,TRBV15,NA,TGTGCCACCAGCAGACCCGGGGGGGTCTTTAATTCACCCCTCCACTTT,CATSRPGGVFNSPLHF
TRBJ2-4,NA,TRBV11-1,TRBD1,TGTGCCAGCAGCCCCGACAGGGGGGGGAACATTCAGTACTTC,CASSPDRGGNIQYF
TRBJ2-7,NA,TRBV19,TRBD2,TGTGCCAGTAGTTTAGCGGGATTAACCTACGAGCAGTACTTC,CASSLAGLTYEQYF
TRBJ1-6,NA,TRBV5-1,TRBD1,TGCGCCAGCAGCTTAAACCTAGGGGGCCTCAATTCACCCCTCCACTTT,CASSLNLGGLNSPLHF
TRBJ2-2,NA,TRBV7-2,NA,TGTGCCAGCAGCCCGGGTAGAGCAGAAACCGGGGAGCTGTTTTTT,CASSPGRAETGELFF
TRBJ1-5,NA,TRBV19,TRBD1,TGTGCCAGTAGTAAGGGACAGGGGCGAATTCAGCCCCAGCATTTT,CASSKGQGRIQPQHF
TRBJ2-2,NA,TRBV6-2/TRBV6-3,TRBD2,TGTGCCAGCAGTGGAGCGGGACGGTTCAGGACCGGGGAGCTGTTTTTT,CASSGAGRFRTGELFF
TRBJ2-3,NA,TRBV29-1,NA,TGCAGCGTCGGTAAAACTATAGACCGAGGGCATACGCAGTATTTT,CSVGKTIDRGHTQYF
TRBJ2-1,NA,TRBV28,TRBD2,TGTGCCTGCAGTCCTCTTTTAGGGGTGGGGGGGGTGGGGGAGCAGTTCTTC,CACSPLLGVGGVGEQFF
TRBJ1-1,NA,TRBV10-3,NA,TGTGCCACGCGTACCGGAGAGAACACTGAAGCTTTCTTT,CATRTGENTEAFF
TRBJ2-5,once,TRBV5-6,NA,TGTGCCAGCAGCTTGGACGGGGGAGCTGGCGGAGAGACCCAGTACTTC,CASSLDGGAGGETQYF
TRBJ1-1,NA,TRBV12-3/TRBV12-4,NA,TGTGCCAGCAGCCTCGAAGTAGACACTGAAGCTTTCTTT,CASSLEVDTEAFF
TRBJ2-1,NA,TRBV27,TRBD2,TGTGCCAGCAGTACTAGACTAGCGGGAGCGGGCAATGAGCAGTTCTTC,CASSTRLAGAGNEQFF
TRBJ2-7,once,TRBV4-2,TRBD1,TGTGCCAGCAGCCAAGTCGACAGGGCCCTCGAGCAGTACTTC,CASSQVDRALEQYF
TRBJ1-6,few,TRBV7-9,NA,TGTGCCAGCAGCTTAGCAGGTTTGGAGCTCCACTTT,CASSLAGLELHF
TRBJ1-2,few,TRBV18,TRBD1,TGTGCCAGCTCACGGGACAGAAACTATGGCTACACCTTC,CASSRDRNYGYTF
TRBJ1-2,NA,TRBV5-1,NA,TGCGCCAGCAGCTCTGACGGAGGCTATGGCTACACCTTC,CASSSDGGYGYTF
TRBJ2-7,NA,TRBV5-4,TRBD2,TGTGCCAGCAGCTTCGCTTCGGGGGGGAGTAGCGAGCAGTACTTC,CASSFASGGSSEQYF
TRBJ2-5,NA,TRBV5-4,NA,TGTGCCAGCAGCTTGGAGCCAGCGGAAGAGACCCAGTACTTC,CASSLEPAEETQYF
TRBJ2-5,NA,TRBV13,TRBD1,TGTGCCAGCAGCTCCTGGACAGGCCAAGAGACCCAGTACTTC,CASSSWTGQETQYF
TRBJ2-1,NA,TRBV24-1,TRBD1,TGTGCCACCAGTGATTCGACAGGGGCGGAGATGTACAATGAGCAGTTCTTC,CATSDSTGAEMYNEQFF
TRBJ2-1,NA,TRBV4-2,NA,TGTGCCAGCAGCCAATCCGACAATTACAATGAGCAGTTCTTC,CASSQSDNYNEQFF
TRBJ1-1,NA,TRBV12-5,NA,TGTGCTAGTGGTTTGAGGTTGGGGGCGAGGACTGAAGCTTTCTTT,CASGLRLGARTEAFF
TRBJ1-1,NA,TRBV18,NA,TGTGCCAGCTCATTACAGGGTAACACTGAAGCTTTCTTT,CASSLQGNTEAFF
TRBJ1-1,few,TRBV20-1,NA,TGCAGTGCCAGGGGGAACACTGAAGCTTTCTTT,CSARGNTEAFF
TRBJ2-7,NA,TRBV7-8,TRBD2,TGTGCCAGCAGCTTAGCGGGGGGGGGTTACGAACACGAGCAGTACTTC,CASSLAGGGYEHEQYF
TRBJ2-1,many,TRBV6-4,NA,TGTGCCAGCAGTGACTCACTCTACAATGAGCAGTTCTTC,CASSDSLYNEQFF
TRBJ2-1,NA,TRBV4-2,NA,TGTGCCAGCAGCCAAGGACCTGGACTACCCCAGTTCTTC,CASSQGPGLPQFF
TRBJ2-7,NA,TRBV10-3,TRBD2,TGTGCCATCGGATTCCGACTAGCGGGAGACTCCGAGCAGTACTTC,CAIGFRLAGDSEQYF
TRBJ1-5,once,TRBV5-8,TRBD1,TGTGCCAGCAGCCCTCGGACAGGGGGCGGCAATCAGCCCCAGCATTTT,CASSPRTGGGNQPQHF
TRBJ2-2,NA,TRBV30,TRBD2,TGTGCCTGGAGTGTAGGGGGACTAGCGAACACCGGGGAGCTGTTTTTT,CAWSVGGLANTGELFF
TRBJ1-6,NA,TRBV6-5,NA,TGTGCCAGCAGCCGAGGGGGGGCCTATAATTCACCCCTCCACTTT,CASSRGGAYNSPLHF
TRBJ1-1,NA,TRBV24-1,NA,TGTGCCACCAGCAGGGGAGACACTGAAGCTTTCTTT,CATSRGDTEAFF
TRBJ2-7,NA,TRBV7-9,TRBD1,TGTGCCAGCAGCCTACCCGGGACAGGACTCCACGAGCAGTACTTC,CASSLPGTGLHEQYF
TRBJ1-1,NA,TRBV19,TRBD1,TGTGCCAGTGGACAGGGAGGTTTCTCTGAAGCTTTCTTT,CASGQGGFSEAFF
TRBJ1-5,NA,TRBV18,NA,TGTGCCAGCTCACCGGGCGGGGGACCCCAGCCCCAGCATTTT,CASSPGGGPQPQHF
TRBJ1-5,NA,TRBV19,NA,TGTGCCAGTAGTTTGCAGGGCAATCAGCCCCAGCATTTT,CASSLQGNQPQHF
TRBJ1-5,NA,TRBV4-1,TRBD1,TGCGCCAGCAGCACCCAACCCGGGACAGGGGGGAGTCAGCCCCAGCATTTT,CASSTQPGTGGSQPQHF
TRBJ2-1,NA,TRBV7-3,NA,TGTGCCAGCAGCTTACAACTGGGACTACAGGGTGAGCAGTTCTTC,CASSLQLGLQGEQFF
TRBJ1-2,NA,TRBV19,NA,TGTGCCAGTAGTATATCTGGTTTGGGGGCTTGGGGCTACACCTTC,CASSISGLGAWGYTF
TRBJ2-2,NA,TRBV5-4,TRBD1,TGTGCCAGCAGCCGACAGGGCACCGGGGAGCTGTTTTTT,CASSRQGTGELFF
TRBJ2-1,NA,TRBV20-1,NA,TGCAGTGCTAGTGGGGAGACGGGAAGTGAGCAGTTCTTC,CSASGETGSEQFF